The sequence of this TCR beta chain was determined in a study of regulatory and conventional T cells in RAG deficiency. Study-wide findings and caveats: Omenn patients showed >75% Treg-Tconv overlap and shorter CDR3 lengths. Compared with controls, unique Treg TCR beta sequences dropped approximately 100-fold in Omenn syndrome and CID/AS. Omenn CD25-high CD127-low cells may be activated cells, not true Tregs.

The sorted conventional CD4+ T cells were CD25-low and CD127-high, with genomic DNA sequenced. In regard to this clone: Its antigen is as yet unknown.

V lost 9 bases, J lost 3 bases, and 12 bases lay in between. CDR1 is MDHEN and CDR2 is SYDVKM in the germline V gene. CDR3 length equals 13 residues. Only in-frame clones appear in the TCRdb table, and some are missing; sequencing was by immunoSEQ multiplex PCR. The sample holds 20,000 to 25,000 clones; 85% to 95% are singletons and the top ten take roughly 0.71%. These data also formed part of another study, on regulatory T cells. From that study: The primer mix had 52 TRBV and 13 TRBJ primers. Skewed V and J usage and few unique V-J pairs marked patient repertoires, most in Tregs.

The chain joins TRBV28 to TRBJ1-5; the D gene is possibly TRBD1 (6 bases). The sequence came from a human donor in good health. The sequencing sample was made of CD4+ T cells sorted from blood. The CDR3 region is CASLGQYNQPQHF. CDR3 sequence (DNA): TGTGCCAGTCTTGGACAGTACAATCAGCCCCAGCATTTT.